These 17 T cell receptor beta chains share one sample of origin, sequenced in a study of cytomegalovirus exposure and HLA in healthy donors. Here immunoSEQ multiplex PCR was the method, and the copy in TCRdb shows in-frame clones only, minus some. Of about 130,000 clones detected, 89% appear once; the ten largest clones hold roughly 9.3%. The sample comprised PBMCs. The receptor set was obtained from a woman aged 18 to 35 in good health and CMV-seropositive.

The chain is built from TRBV6-1 and TRBJ1-5; D remains unclear. The CDR3 contains 14 residues. The V end was cut by 4 bases, the J end by 2 bases, with 9 bases between. Germline assignment: CDR1 MNHNS and CDR2 SASEGT. This CDR3 is CASSVITGNQPQHF. CDR3 coding DNA: TGTGCCAGCAGTGTTATTACGGGCAATCAGCCCCAGCATTTT.

The genes are TRBV11-3 and TRBJ2-2; 15 bases line up with TRBD2. The junction had 8 bases not matched to a gene; V was cut back by 1 base and J by 2 bases. The CDR3 is made up of 20 amino acids. CDR1 is SGHNT and CDR2 is YENEEA in the germline V gene. For the CDR3, the DNA is TGTGCCAGCAGCTTAGGCGGACTAGCGGGGGGGCCCCTAAACACCGGGGAGCTGTTTTTT. Residues: CASSLGGLAGGPLNTGELFF.

The chain combines TRBV18 with TRBJ2-1; 8 bases align to TRBD1. The trim removed 4 bases at V and 9 bases at J, leaving 5 bases unmatched. Germline assignment: CDR1 KGHSH and CDR2 LQKENI. CDR3 length equals 13 residues. The CDR3 DNA reads TGTGCCAGCTCACAGGACAGGGAGGCTGAGCAGTTCTTC. Translated: CASSQDREAEQFF.

In its sample, this clone was seen a few times. V usage is TRBV30 and J usage is TRBJ2-3, with D hard to call. Germline V gene sequence: CDR1 GTSNPN, CDR2 SVGIG (reference sequence). CDR3 size: 14 residues. The V end was cut by 4 bases, the J end by 0 bases, with 11 bases between. The CDR3 region is CAWKSAVSTDTQYF. The CDR3 DNA is TGTGCCTGGAAATCGGCGGTAAGCACAGATACGCAGTATTTT.

V usage is TRBV6-5 and J usage is TRBJ2-7, with 8 bases identical to TRBD1. Germline V CDR1 and CDR2: MNHEY, SVGAGI. This CDR3 comprises 14 residues. Unmatched junction bases numbered 5, after V lost 7 bases and J lost 0 bases. CDR3 sequence reads: CASTPGQGSYEQYF. DNA of the CDR3: TGTGCCAGCACCCCCGGACAGGGCTCCTACGAGCAGTACTTC.

V and J are TRBV19 and TRBJ2-5; the match to TRBD1 covers 10 bases. The V and J ends lost 6 bases and 4 bases, in that order; junction bases with no gene match: 2. Looked up from germline, CDR1 is LNHDA and CDR2 is SQIVND (reference sequence). The CDR3 runs to 13 residues. The CDR3 reads CASSRTGGETQYF. The CDR3 DNA follows: TGTGCCAGTAGCCGGACAGGGGGAGAGACCCAGTACTTC.

V usage is TRBV29-1 and J usage is TRBJ1-1; the D is unclear. Germline assignment: CDR1 SQVTM and CDR2 ANQGSEA. The CDR3 runs to 13 residues. V was clipped by 4 bases and J by 0 bases, with 9 bases between them. The CDR3 DNA follows: TGCAGCGTTGTGAGGCGTTTGAACACTGAAGCTTTCTTT. Translated, it gives CSVVRRLNTEAFF.

This sequence joins TRBV28 and TRBJ1-5, with 9 bases matching TRBD1. CDR1 is MDHEN, CDR2 SYDVKM, per germline. Trimming took 0 bases from V and 1 from J; bases not matched to a gene: 4. The CDR3 extends over 17 amino acids. The CDR3 here is CASSLWGGQGSNQPQHF. The CDR3 DNA sequence: TGTGCCAGCAGTTTATGGGGGGGACAGGGAAGCAATCAGCCCCAGCATTTT.

The sample holds a few counts of this clone. The V gene is TRBV2, the J gene TRBJ1-2; the match to TRBD1 covers 8 bases. Germline CDR1 reads SNHLY; CDR2 reads FYNNEI. V lost 4 bases and J lost 10; bases outside the gene matches: 11. This CDR3 contains 14 residues. The DNA of the CDR3 is TGTGCCAGCAGTGGGGGACAGGTGATGCCCTCCTACACCTTC. It codes for CASSGGQVMPSYTF.

CDR3 protein: CASRREGGGDGYTF. The CDR3 DNA sequence: TGTGCCAGCAGGCGGGAAGGGGGCGGAGATGGCTACACCTTC. The chain joins TRBV11-2 to TRBJ1-2; 7 positions agree with TRBD1. This CDR3 contains 14 residues. CDR1 is SGHAT, CDR2 FQNNGV, per germline. V gave up 6 bases and J gave up 6 bases; unmatched junction bases: 10.

This sequence joins TRBV7-2 and TRBJ2-3, with 9 nucleotides matching TRBD2. Germline V CDR1 and CDR2: SGHTA, FQGNSA. V gave up 2 bases and J gave up 6 bases; unmatched junction bases: 6. This CDR3 spans 15 amino acids. DNA of the CDR3: TGTGCCAGCAGCTTATGGGCTAGCGGGGTGGATACGCAGTATTTT. It is translated as CASSLWASGVDTQYF.

The gene calls are TRBV6-5 and TRBJ2-2; TRBD2 aligns across 10 bases. CDR3 length: 15 residues. With 6 bases clipped from V and 6 bases from J, the junction kept 7 bases outside the gene matches. Germline assignment: CDR1 MNHEY and CDR2 SVGAGI. The chain's CDR3 is CASRQRGGSAGELFF. The CDR3 nucleotides are TGTGCCAGCAGGCAGCGGGGGGGCTCAGCCGGGGAGCTGTTTTTT.

The rearrangement joins TRBV6-5 to TRBJ2-3; 9 bases are shared with TRBD1. V gave up 8 bases and J gave up 5 bases; unmatched junction bases: 11. The CDR3 length is 15 residues. Looked up from germline, CDR1 is MNHEY and CDR2 is SVGAGI. This chain's CDR3 is CASLSDRGWIDTQYF. In DNA form, the CDR3 reads TGTGCCAGCCTTTCAGACAGGGGGTGGATAGATACGCAGTATTTT.

The CDR3 nucleotides are TGTGCCTGGAAGCAAGCGGGGCTGCTGTACGAGCAGTACTTC. Its protein is CAWKQAGLLYEQYF. V is TRBV30 and J is TRBJ2-7; 7 bases agree with TRBD2. There are 14 residues in the CDR3. The V gene end was trimmed by 4 bases and the J gene end by 4 bases; junction bases not matched to a gene: 10. The germline CDR1 and CDR2 sequences are GTSNPN and SVGIG (reference sequence).

This chain uses TRBV28 with TRBJ1-1; 7 bases align to TRBD1. CDR1 is MDHEN and CDR2 is SYDVKM in the germline V gene. The V segment lost 1 base and the J segment 0 bases; nucleotides outside the gene matches: 8. The CDR3 sequence is 17 residues long. The CDR3 is CASSLSGQPEVNTEAFF. DNA of the CDR3: TGTGCCAGCAGTTTATCGGGACAGCCGGAAGTGAACACTGAAGCTTTCTTT.

CDR3 nucleotide sequence: TGCGCCAGCAGCTTTTCAGACACCAGTTTCTATGGCTACACCTTC. It yields the protein CASSFSDTSFYGYTF. The chain couples TRBV5-1 to TRBJ1-2; the D is unclear. Germline CDR1 reads SGHRS; CDR2 reads YFSETQ. Deletions cut 2 bases from V and 4 bases from J, with 15 bases between. CDR3 length: 15 residues.

This chain uses TRBV7-2 with TRBJ1-5; D ambiguous. This CDR3 spans 15 amino acids. CDR1 is SGHTA and CDR2 is FQGNSA in the germline V gene. The germline V and J ends were trimmed by 2 bases and 1 base, with 9 bases remaining between them. The CDR3 DNA is TGTGCCAGCAGCTTAAGATCAGGCAGCAATCAGCCCCAGCATTTT. This translates into CASSLRSGSNQPQHF.